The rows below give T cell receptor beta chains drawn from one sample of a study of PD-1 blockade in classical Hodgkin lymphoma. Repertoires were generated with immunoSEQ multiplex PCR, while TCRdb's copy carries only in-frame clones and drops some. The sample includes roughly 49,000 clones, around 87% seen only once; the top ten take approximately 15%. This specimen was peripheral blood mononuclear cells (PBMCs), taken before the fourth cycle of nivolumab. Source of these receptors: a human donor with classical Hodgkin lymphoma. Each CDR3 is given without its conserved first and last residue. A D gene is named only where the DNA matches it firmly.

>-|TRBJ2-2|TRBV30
AWRYRGAGELF
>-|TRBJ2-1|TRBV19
ASSIQGRQF
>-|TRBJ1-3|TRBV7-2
ASSEVWGNTIY
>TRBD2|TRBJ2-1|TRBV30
AWSVMAGGTYNEQF
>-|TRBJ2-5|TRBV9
ASSVESTQETQY
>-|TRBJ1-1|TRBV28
ASSPQGAGNTEAF
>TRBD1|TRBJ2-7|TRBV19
ASLQGPRGRYYEQY
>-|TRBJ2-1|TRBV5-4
ASSLPAREQF
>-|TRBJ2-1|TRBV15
ATMGSLGQF
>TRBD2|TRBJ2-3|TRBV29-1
SVNSGSADTQY
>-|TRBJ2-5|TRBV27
ASSFSNTRIGPQETQY
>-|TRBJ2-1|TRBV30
AWYRGTEQF
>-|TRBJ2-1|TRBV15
ATSIGLDHEQF
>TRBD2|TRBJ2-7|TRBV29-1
SAKRDSSYEQY
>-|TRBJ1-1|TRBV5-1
ASSSYDSMNTEAF
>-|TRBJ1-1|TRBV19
ASSKGGWTEAF
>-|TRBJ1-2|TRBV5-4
AIDWRGGYGYT
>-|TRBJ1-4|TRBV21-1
ASSKAEIRDRGRRNEKLF
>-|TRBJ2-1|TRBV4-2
ASSQEGSFGGYNEQF
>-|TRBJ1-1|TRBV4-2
ASSQDHGQGTTEAF
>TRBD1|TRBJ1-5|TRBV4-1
ASSQDGTGTYQPQH
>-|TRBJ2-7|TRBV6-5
ASRKSVGIYEQY
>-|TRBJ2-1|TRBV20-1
SARFNEQF
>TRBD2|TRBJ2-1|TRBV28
ASSLGGEGTRYNEQF
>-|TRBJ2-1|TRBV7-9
ASSLSFNEQF
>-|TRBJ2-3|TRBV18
ASSPILTQTTEVDTQY
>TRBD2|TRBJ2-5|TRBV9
ASSVGLARLHQETQY
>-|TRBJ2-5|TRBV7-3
ASSLYAQETQY
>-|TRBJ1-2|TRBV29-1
SVAPGSNYGYT
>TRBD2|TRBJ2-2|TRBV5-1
ASSLPRTSGIRDTGELF
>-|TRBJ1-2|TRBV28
ASSLFLGGYT
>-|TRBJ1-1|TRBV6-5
ASSYSVNTEAF
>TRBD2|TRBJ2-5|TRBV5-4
ASSPSVGRGETQY
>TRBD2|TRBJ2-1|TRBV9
ASSAVNRLREDEQF
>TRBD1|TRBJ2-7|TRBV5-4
ASSLADRGSYEQY
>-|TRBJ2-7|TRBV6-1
ASSNKGGLYEQY
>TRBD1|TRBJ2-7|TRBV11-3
ASSGRQGVHEQY
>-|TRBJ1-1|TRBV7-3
ASSLNPVTEAF